This paragraph covers one TCR beta chain sequence. The antigen remains unidentified. The data originate from a study of CD8+ T cells in alopecia areata. Turning to the study itself: It was 6 to 18 months of tofacitinib, and then there were 6 months off drug.

In germline, CDR1 is SGHDT, CDR2 YYEEEE. With V trimmed by 2 bases and J by 11 bases, 8 bases remained unmatched. CDR3 length: 13 residues. Both peripheral blood and punch biopsies of lesional scalp skin were obtained from patients who had alopecia areata. Study-level findings and limits: Clonality in lesional scalp, especially alopecia totalis/universalis, exceeded that of normal scalp.

Extraction and reverse transcription of RNA yielded cDNA as the sequencing template. Produced via immunoSEQ multiplex PCR; TCRdb's table is partial and in-frame only. The data hold 150,000 or so clones, with 47% observed a single time. The V gene is TRBV5-6, the J gene TRBJ2-3; 7 nucleotides match TRBD2. The sequenced sample consisted of CD4+ T cells sorted from blood. The sequence came from a human donor with alopecia areata. The CDR3 DNA is TGTGCCAGCAGCTTTCCGCGGGGCGGGGGGCAGTATTTT. Its translation: CASSFPRGGGQYF.